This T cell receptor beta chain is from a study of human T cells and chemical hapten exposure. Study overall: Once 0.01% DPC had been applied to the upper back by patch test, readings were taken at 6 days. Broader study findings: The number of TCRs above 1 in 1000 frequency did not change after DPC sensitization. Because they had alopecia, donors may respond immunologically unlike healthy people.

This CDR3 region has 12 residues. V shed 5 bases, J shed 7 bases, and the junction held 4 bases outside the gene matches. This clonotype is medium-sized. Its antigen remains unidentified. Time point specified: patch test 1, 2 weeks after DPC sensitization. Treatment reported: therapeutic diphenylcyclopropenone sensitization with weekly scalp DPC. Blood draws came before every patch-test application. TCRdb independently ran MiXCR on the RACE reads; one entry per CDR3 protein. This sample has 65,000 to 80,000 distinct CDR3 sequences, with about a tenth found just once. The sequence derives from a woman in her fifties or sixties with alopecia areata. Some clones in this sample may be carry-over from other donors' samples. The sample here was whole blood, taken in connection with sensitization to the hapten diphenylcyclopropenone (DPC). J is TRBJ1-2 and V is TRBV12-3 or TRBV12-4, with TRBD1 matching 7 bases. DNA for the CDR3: TGTGCCAGCAGTCTGACAGGGATTGGCTACACCTTC. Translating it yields CASSLTGIGYTF.